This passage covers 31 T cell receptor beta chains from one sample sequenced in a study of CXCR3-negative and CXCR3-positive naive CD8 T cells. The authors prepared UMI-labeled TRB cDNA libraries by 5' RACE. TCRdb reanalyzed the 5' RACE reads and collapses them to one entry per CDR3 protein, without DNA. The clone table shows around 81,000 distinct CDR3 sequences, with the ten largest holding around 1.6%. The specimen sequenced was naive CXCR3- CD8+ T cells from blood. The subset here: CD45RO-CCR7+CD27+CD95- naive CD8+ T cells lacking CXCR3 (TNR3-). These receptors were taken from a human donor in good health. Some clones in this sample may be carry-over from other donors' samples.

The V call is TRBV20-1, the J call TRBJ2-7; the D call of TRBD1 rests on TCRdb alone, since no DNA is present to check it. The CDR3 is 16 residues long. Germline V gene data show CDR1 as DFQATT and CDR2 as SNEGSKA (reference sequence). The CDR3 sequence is CSARDRRGQGSYEQYF.

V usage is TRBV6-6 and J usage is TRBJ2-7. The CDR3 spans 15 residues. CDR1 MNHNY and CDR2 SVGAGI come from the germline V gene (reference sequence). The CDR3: CASSNLWGSSYEQYF.

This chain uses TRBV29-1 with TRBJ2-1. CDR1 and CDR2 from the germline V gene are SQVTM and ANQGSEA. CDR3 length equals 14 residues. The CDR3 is CSVGGPSSYNEQFF.

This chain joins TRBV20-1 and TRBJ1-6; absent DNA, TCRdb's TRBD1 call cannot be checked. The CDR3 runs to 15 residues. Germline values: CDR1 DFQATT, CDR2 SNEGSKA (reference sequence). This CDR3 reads CSARDMAGDNSPLHF.

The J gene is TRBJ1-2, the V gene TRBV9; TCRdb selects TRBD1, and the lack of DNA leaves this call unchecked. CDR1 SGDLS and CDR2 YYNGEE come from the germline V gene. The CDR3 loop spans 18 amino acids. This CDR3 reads CASSTRQGNRSDNYGYTF.

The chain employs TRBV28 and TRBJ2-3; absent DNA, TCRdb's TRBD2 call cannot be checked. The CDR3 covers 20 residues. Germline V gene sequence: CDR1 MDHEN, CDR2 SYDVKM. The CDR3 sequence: CASSPGDYPSQGGLTDTQYF. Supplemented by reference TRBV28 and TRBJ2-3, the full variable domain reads DVKVTQSSRYLVKRTGEKVFLECVQDMDHENMFWYRQDPGLGLRLIYFSYDVKMKEKGDIPEGYSVSREKKERFSLILESASTNQTSMYLCASSPGDYPSQGGLTDTQYFGPGTRLTVL.

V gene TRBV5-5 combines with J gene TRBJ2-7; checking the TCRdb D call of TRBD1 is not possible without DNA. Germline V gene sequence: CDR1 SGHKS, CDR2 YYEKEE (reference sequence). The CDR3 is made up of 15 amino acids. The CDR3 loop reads CASSLVQGTSYEQYF.

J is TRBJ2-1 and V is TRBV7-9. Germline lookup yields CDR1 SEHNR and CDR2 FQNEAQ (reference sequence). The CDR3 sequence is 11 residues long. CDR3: CASSADSEQFF.

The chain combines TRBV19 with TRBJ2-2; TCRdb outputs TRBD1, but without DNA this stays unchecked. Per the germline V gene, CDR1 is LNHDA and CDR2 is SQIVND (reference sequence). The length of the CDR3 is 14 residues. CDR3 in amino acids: CASSWTGPAGELFF.

CDR3 loop: CASSLGTGGFYEQYF. This rearrangement joins TRBV12-3 or TRBV12-4 to TRBJ2-7; no DNA is available, so the TRBD1 call from TCRdb remains unchecked. The CDR3 is made up of 15 amino acids.

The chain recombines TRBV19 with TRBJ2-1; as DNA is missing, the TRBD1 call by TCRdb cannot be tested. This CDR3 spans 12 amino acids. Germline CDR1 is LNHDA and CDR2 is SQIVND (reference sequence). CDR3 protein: CATLDSYNEQFF. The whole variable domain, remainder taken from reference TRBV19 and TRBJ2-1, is DGGITQSPKYLFRKEGQNVTLSCEQNLNHDAMYWYRQDPGQGLRLIYYSQIVNDFQKGDIAEGYSVSREKKESFPLTVTSAQKNPTAFYLCATLDSYNEQFFGPGTRLTVL.

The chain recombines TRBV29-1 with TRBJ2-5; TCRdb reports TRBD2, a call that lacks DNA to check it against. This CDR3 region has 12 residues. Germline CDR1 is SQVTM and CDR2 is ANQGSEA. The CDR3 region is CSVEREEETQYF.

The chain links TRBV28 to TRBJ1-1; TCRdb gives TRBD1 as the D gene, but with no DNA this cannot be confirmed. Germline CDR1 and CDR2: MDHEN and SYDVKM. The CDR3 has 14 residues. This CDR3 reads CASRWDSMNTEAFF.

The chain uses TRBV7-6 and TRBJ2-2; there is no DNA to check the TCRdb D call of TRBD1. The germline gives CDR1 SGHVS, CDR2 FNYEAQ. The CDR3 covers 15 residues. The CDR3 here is CASSFGTANTGELFF.

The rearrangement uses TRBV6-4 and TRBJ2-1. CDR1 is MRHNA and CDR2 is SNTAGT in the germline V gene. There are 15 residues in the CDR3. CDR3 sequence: CASSDSSGAHNEQFF.

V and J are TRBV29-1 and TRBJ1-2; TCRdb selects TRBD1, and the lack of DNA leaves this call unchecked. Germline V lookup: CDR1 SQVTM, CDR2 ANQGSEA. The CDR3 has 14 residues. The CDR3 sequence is CSVEFSTGLFGYTF.

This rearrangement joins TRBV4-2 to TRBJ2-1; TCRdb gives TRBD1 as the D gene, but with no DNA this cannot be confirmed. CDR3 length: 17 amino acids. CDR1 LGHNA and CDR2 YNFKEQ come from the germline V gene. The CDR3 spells CASSQDYGDRGWDEQFF.

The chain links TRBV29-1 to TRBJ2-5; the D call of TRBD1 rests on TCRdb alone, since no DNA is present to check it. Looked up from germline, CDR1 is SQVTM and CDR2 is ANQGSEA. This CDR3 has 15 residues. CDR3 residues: CSVDGTGGNQETQYF. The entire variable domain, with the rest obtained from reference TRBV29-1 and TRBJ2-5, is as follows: SAVISQKPSRDICQRGTSLTIQCQVDSQVTMMFWYRQQPGQSLTLIATANQGSEATYESGFVIDKFPISRPNLTFSTLTVSNMSPEDSSIYLCSVDGTGGNQETQYFGPGTRLLVL.

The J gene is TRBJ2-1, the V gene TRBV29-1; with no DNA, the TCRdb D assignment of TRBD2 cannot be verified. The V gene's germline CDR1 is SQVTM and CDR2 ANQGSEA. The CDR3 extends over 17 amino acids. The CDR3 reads CSASGTSGQSSYNEQFF.

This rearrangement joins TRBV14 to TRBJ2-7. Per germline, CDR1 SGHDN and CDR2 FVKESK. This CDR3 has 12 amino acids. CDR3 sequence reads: CASSHRTYEQYF.

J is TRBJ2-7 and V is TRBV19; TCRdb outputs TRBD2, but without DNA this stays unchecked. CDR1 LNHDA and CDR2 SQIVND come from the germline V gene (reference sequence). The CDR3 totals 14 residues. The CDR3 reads CASSAGGVSYEQYF.

This chain's CDR3 is CASSVDGGGYNEQFF. The chain is built from TRBV9 and TRBJ2-1; lacking DNA, the TRBD1 call made by TCRdb goes unchecked. The germline gives CDR1 SGDLS, CDR2 YYNGEE. This CDR3 has 15 residues. Filled out from reference TRBV9 and TRBJ2-1, the complete variable domain reads DSGVTQTPKHLITATGQRVTLRCSPRSGDLSVYWYQQSLDQGLQFLIQYYNGEERAKGNILERFSAQQFPDLHSELNLSSLELGDSALYFCASSVDGGGYNEQFFGPGTRLTVL.

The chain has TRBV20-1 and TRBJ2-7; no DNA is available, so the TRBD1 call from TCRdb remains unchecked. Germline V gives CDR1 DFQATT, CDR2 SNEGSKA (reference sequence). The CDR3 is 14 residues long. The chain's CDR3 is CSARPLDYGYEQYF.

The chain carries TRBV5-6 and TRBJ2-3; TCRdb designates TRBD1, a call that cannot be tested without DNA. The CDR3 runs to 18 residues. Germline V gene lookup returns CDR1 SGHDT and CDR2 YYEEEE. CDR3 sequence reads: CASSDRDRGPSITDTQYF.

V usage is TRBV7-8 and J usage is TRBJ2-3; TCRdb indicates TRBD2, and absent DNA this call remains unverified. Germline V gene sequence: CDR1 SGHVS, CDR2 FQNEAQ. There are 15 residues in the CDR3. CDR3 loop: CASSKLAGGGDTQYF.

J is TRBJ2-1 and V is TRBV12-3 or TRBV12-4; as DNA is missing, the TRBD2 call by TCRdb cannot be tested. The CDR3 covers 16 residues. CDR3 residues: CASSLPGTSGSWEQLF.

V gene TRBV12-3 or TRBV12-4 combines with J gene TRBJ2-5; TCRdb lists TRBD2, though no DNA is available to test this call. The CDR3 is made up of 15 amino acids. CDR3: CASSMGLAAQETQYF.

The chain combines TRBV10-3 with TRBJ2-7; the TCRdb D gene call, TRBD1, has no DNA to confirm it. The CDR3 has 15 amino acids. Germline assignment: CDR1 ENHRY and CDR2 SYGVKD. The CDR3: CAISELQGLGDEQYF.

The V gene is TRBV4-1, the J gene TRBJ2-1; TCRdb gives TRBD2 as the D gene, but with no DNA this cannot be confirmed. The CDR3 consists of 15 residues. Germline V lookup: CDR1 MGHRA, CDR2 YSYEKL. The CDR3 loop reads CASSQGASGGDEQFF.

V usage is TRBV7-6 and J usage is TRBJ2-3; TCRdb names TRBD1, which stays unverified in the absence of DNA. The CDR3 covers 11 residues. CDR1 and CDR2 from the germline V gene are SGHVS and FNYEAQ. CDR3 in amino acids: CASGTGDTQYF.

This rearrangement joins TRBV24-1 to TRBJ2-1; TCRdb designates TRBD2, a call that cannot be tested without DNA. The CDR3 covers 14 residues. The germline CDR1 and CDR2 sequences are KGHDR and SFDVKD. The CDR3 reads CATSDRGLYNEQFF.